This TCR beta chain was obtained from a study of tumor-infiltrating lymphocytes in primary liver carcinoma. Findings of the study overall: Tumors and blood were compared for top-250-clone fraction, and tumors had the significantly higher value (p = 0.039).

As for this clonotype: Its antigen is unidentified. This sequence may be a read error, since a much larger clone differs from it by one base.

The CDR3 loop spans 15 amino acids. Germline V gene lookup returns CDR1 ENHRY and CDR2 SYGVKD. After removal of 7 bases from V and 5 bases from J, the junction contained 9 bases not matched to a gene. Between roughly 17 and 31 mg of unsorted bulk tissue served as the source from which RNA and DNA were co-extracted. TCR beta cDNA was made from roughly 500 ng total RNA with a constant-region primer. Nested multiplex PCR, run for three rounds with slightly modified ARM-PCR, yielded TCR beta libraries. The two initial PCR rounds, 9 to 11 cycles each, used TRBV1-TRBV30 forward and C-beta reverse primers. TCRdb redid the calling of the multiplex PCR reads with MiXCR, one entry per CDR3 protein. The sample includes over 75,000 distinct CDR3 sequences, approximately 72% of them seen just once.

The origin of this receptor is a man aged 35 to 55 with primary liver carcinoma and hepatitis B virus infection. This rearrangement joins TRBV10-3 to TRBJ2-7; 12 nucleotides align to TRBD1. Sequencing used tumor-adjacent normal liver tissue. The CDR3 loop reads CAITGGTGGYNEQYF. CDR3 nucleotides: TGTGCCATCACTGGCGGGACAGGGGGCTATAACGAGCAGTACTTC.